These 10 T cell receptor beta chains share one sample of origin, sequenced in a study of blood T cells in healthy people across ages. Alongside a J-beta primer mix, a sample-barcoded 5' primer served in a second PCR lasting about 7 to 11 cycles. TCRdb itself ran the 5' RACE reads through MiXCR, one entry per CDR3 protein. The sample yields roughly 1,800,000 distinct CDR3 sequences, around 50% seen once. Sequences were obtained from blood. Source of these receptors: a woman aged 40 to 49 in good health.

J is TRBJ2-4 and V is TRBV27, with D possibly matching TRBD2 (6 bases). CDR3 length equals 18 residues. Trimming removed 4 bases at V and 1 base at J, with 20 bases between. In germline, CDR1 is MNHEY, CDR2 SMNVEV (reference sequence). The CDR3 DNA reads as TGTGCCAGCAGTTCAGTAGTGGGGGGAGGCGAGGCCAAAAACATTCAGTACTTC. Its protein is CASSSVVGGGEAKNIQYF.

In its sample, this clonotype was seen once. The CDR3 DNA reads TGCAGTGCTAGTATGCATGGGGGGACCTACAATGAGCAGTTCTTC. Its protein is CSASMHGGTYNEQFF. The V gene is TRBV20-1, the J gene TRBJ2-1; D is perhaps TRBD2 (6 bases). Looked up from germline, CDR1 is DFQATT and CDR2 is SNEGSKA (reference sequence). The V and J ends lost 3 bases and 2 bases respectively, with 14 bases between them. This CDR3 spans 15 amino acids.

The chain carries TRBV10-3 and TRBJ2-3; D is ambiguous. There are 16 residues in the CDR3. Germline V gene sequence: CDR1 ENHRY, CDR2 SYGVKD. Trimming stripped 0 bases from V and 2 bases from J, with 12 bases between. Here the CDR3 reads CAISESFLQNTDTQYF. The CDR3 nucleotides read TGTGCCATCAGTGAGTCGTTCTTACAGAACACAGATACGCAGTATTTT.

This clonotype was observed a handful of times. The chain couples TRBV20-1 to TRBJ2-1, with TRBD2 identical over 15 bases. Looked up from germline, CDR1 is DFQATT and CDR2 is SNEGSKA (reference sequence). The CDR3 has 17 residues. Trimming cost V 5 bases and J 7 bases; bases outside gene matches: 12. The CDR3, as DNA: TGCAGTGCTGGGACTAGCGGGGGGCCCAGACCTGAAAATGAGCAGTTCTTC. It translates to CSAGTSGGPRPENEQFF.

The CDR3 nucleotides are TGCAGTGCAGCCGGTCCGGGACAGTCTTCCTACGAGCAGTACTTC. Translated: CSAAGPGQSSYEQYF. The chain recombines TRBV20-1 with TRBJ2-7; 7 bases line up with TRBD1. Germline trimming cut 6 bases from V and 1 base from J; bases unmatched to any gene: 12. Germline V gives CDR1 DFQATT, CDR2 SNEGSKA (reference sequence). This CDR3 comprises 15 residues.

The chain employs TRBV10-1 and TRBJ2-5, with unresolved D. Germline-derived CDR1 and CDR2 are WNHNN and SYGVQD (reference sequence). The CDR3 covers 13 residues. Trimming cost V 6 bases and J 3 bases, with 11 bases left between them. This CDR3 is CASRRNNKETQYF. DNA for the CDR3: TGCGCCAGCAGGAGAAATAATAAAGAGACCCAGTACTTC.

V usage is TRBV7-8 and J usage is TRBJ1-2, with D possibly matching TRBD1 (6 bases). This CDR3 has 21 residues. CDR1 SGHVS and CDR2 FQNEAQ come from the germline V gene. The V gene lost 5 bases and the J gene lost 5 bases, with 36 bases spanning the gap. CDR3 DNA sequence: TGTGCCAGCAGCGCCCCTTCTGGGGGCGGACTAATACCCAGCTCCCCTTATGGCTACACCTTC. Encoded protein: CASSAPSGGGLIPSSPYGYTF.

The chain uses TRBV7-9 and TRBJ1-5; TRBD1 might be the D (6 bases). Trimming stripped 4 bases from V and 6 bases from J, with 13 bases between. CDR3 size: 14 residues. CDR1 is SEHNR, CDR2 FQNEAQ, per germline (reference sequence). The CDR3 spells CASSSQGYIQPQHF. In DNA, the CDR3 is TGTGCCAGCAGCTCCCAGGGGTACATTCAGCCCCAGCATTTT. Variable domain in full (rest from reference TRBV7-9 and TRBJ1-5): DTGVSQNPRHKITKRGQNVTFRCDPISEHNRLYWYRQTLGQGPEFLTYFQNEAQLEKSRLLSDRFSAERPKGSFSTLEIQRTEQGDSAMYLCASSSQGYIQPQHFGDGTRLSIL.

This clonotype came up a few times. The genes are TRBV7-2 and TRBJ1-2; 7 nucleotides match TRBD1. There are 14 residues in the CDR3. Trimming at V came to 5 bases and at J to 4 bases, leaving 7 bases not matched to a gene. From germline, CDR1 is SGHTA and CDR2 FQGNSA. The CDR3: CASSHLGQIYGYTF. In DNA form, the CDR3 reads TGTGCCAGCAGCCACCTGGGACAGATCTATGGCTACACCTTC. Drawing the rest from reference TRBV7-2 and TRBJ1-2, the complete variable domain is GAGVSQSPSNKVTEKGKDVELRCDPISGHTALYWYRQSLGQGLEFLIYFQGNSAPDKSGLPSDRFSAERTGGSVSTLTIQRTQQEDSAVYLCASSHLGQIYGYTFGSGTRLTVV.

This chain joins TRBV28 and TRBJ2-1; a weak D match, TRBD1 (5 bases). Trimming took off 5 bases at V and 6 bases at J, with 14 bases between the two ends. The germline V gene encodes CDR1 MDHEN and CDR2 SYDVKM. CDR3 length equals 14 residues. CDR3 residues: CASSVVRVSNEQFF. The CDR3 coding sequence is TGTGCCAGCAGTGTAGTCAGGGTGTCCAATGAGCAGTTCTTC.